This T cell receptor (beta chain) was recorded in a study of beta chain features in type 1 diabetes. In the study overall: Regarding age, gender and cell yields, patients proved similar to healthy donors.

The entirety of the isolated RNA underwent reverse transcription, so expressed TCRB transcripts were sequenced. Using immunoSEQ multiplex PCR, the repertoire was profiled, and TCRdb retains in-frame clones only, with some absent. The sample consists of 200,000 to 250,000 clones, around 65% of them appearing once. Looked up from germline, CDR1 is MGHDK and CDR2 is SYGVNS. V dropped 0 bases and J dropped 6 bases, with 0 bases sitting between them. The CDR3 has 10 residues. As for this clone: What it recognizes is unknown.

Each sorted fraction was over 95% pure. Whole-study findings and limits: When cDNA is sequenced, cells with high TCR expression could be over-represented.

This TCR derives from a man younger than 45 in good health. The rearrangement links TRBV25-1 to TRBJ2-7; D is ambiguous. Sequenced material: naive CD4+ T cells from blood. This CDR3 reads CASSEYEQYF. The CDR3 region has the DNA TGTGCCAGCAGTGAATACGAGCAGTACTTC.